This T cell receptor (beta chain) was profiled in a study of human T cells and chemical hapten exposure. At the level of the study: On 2 cm by 2 cm of upper inner arm skin, sensitization was performed with 2% DPC. Patch testing placed 0.01% DPC on the upper back, with readings at 6 days. Broader study findings: DPC sensitization produced no change in TCRs with frequency above 1 in 1000. Expanded TCRs clustered into significantly more large CDR3 similarity groups than controls, the analysis revealed.

Indicated time point: patch test 1, 2 weeks after DPC sensitization. The treatment here: therapeutic diphenylcyclopropenone sensitization with weekly scalp DPC. This clonotype was seen at least ten times. Antigen specificity is unknown. TCRdb processed the RACE reads anew with MiXCR; each CDR3 protein has one entry. The sample records around 380,000 distinct CDR3 sequences, more than 4.5% being singletons. The V gene lost 0 bases and the J gene lost 6 bases, with 12 bases spanning the gap. The V gene's germline CDR1 is LGHNT and CDR2 FRNRAP. The CDR3 is 14 residues long. This chain uses TRBV12-5 with TRBJ2-7; D remains unclear. The clonotype was recovered from a woman aged 45-65 years with alopecia areata. Some clones in this sample may be carry-over from other donors' samples. Sequences were derived from whole blood, sampled in connection with sensitization to the hapten diphenylcyclopropenone (DPC). The CDR3 sequence: CASGLVPGPPEQYF. The CDR3 nucleotides read TGTGCTAGTGGTTTGGTACCGGGCCCGCCCGAGCAGTACTTC.